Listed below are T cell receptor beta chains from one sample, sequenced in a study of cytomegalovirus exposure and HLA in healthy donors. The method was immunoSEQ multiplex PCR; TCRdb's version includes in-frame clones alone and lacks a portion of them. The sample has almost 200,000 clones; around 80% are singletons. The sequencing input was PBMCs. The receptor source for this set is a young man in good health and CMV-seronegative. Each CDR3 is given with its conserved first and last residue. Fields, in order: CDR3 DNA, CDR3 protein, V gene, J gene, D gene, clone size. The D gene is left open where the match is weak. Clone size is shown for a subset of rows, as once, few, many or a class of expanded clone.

CDR3nt: TGTGCCAGCTCCCCAAGAGTCGAGGGGGCGCGTTTCGGCGAGCAGTACTTC
CDR3aa: CASSPRVEGARFGEQYF
v_gene: TRBV18
j_gene: TRBJ2-7
d_gene: TRBD1
abundance: few

CDR3nt: TGCGCCAGCAGCCAGCCGGGGACAGATTCCTACGAGCAGTACTTC
CDR3aa: CASSQPGTDSYEQYF
v_gene: TRBV4-1
j_gene: TRBJ2-7
d_gene: TRBD1
abundance: .

CDR3nt: TGCGCCAGCAGGACAGGGAACACAGATACGCAGTATTTT
CDR3aa: CASRTGNTDTQYF
v_gene: TRBV5-1
j_gene: TRBJ2-3
d_gene: TRBD1
abundance: .

CDR3nt: TGCAGCGTTGCGGGACAAGGCCCATCTAACTATGGCTACACCTTC
CDR3aa: CSVAGQGPSNYGYTF
v_gene: TRBV29-1
j_gene: TRBJ1-2
d_gene: .
abundance: .

CDR3nt: TGTGCCAGTAGTCCCCGGGCTGGGAGTATGAACACTGAAGCTTTCTTT
CDR3aa: CASSPRAGSMNTEAFF
v_gene: TRBV19
j_gene: TRBJ1-1
d_gene: .
abundance: .

CDR3nt: TGTGCCAGCGCGAGACTCTACGAGCAGTACTTC
CDR3aa: CASARLYEQYF
v_gene: TRBV28
j_gene: TRBJ2-7
d_gene: .
abundance: .

CDR3nt: TGTGCCAGCAGGGTCCTGTCGGGGGATACGCAGTATTTT
CDR3aa: CASRVLSGDTQYF
v_gene: TRBV2
j_gene: TRBJ2-3
d_gene: .
abundance: .

CDR3nt: TGCAGCGTTGAGTCCAGGGCTGAAAAACTGTTTTTT
CDR3aa: CSVESRAEKLFF
v_gene: TRBV29-1
j_gene: TRBJ1-4
d_gene: .
abundance: .

CDR3nt: TGTGCCAGCAGCGTTAGCGGGAGGGGCAACAATGAGCAGTTCTTC
CDR3aa: CASSVSGRGNNEQFF
v_gene: TRBV9
j_gene: TRBJ2-1
d_gene: TRBD2
abundance: .

CDR3nt: TGTGCCAGCAGTTACTCGGGCGGGAGGAATGAGCAGTTCTTC
CDR3aa: CASSYSGGRNEQFF
v_gene: TRBV6-6
j_gene: TRBJ2-1
d_gene: TRBD2
abundance: .

CDR3nt: TGTGCCAGCTCACCAAGACAGGGTAGCCCCTACGAGCAGTACTTC
CDR3aa: CASSPRQGSPYEQYF
v_gene: TRBV18
j_gene: TRBJ2-7
d_gene: TRBD1
abundance: .

CDR3nt: TGTGCCAGCAGCGTAACAAGCGGAACTAATGAAAAACTGTTTTTT
CDR3aa: CASSVTSGTNEKLFF
v_gene: TRBV9
j_gene: TRBJ1-4
d_gene: .
abundance: .

CDR3nt: TGTGCCAGCACTACCAGCGTGAGGAACACCGGGGAGCTGTTTTTT
CDR3aa: CASTTSVRNTGELFF
v_gene: TRBV25-1
j_gene: TRBJ2-2
d_gene: .
abundance: .

CDR3nt: TGTGCCAGCAGCGCGGGGGGGGAATATGGCTACACCTTC
CDR3aa: CASSAGGEYGYTF
v_gene: TRBV7-3
j_gene: TRBJ1-2
d_gene: .
abundance: few

CDR3nt: TGCAGCACGGGACAGGGGAGGAGTGAGCAGTTCTTC
CDR3aa: CSTGQGRSEQFF
v_gene: TRBV29-1
j_gene: TRBJ2-1
d_gene: TRBD1
abundance: .

CDR3nt: TGTGCCAGCAGCTTGGCGGGGGGCAATCAGCCCCAGCATTTT
CDR3aa: CASSLAGGNQPQHF
v_gene: TRBV9
j_gene: TRBJ1-5
d_gene: .
abundance: .

CDR3nt: TGTGCCAGCAGCTTAGCCGCAGGGGGCAGGAGCAATCAGCCCCAGCATTTT
CDR3aa: CASSLAAGGRSNQPQHF
v_gene: TRBV7-6
j_gene: TRBJ1-5
d_gene: TRBD1
abundance: .

CDR3nt: TGTGCCAGCAGCTTAACGGGAGGGACAGATACGCAGTATTTT
CDR3aa: CASSLTGGTDTQYF
v_gene: TRBV7-3
j_gene: TRBJ2-3
d_gene: TRBD2
abundance: .

CDR3nt: TGTGCCAGCAGCCCCAGCGCAGGGCTGTACGAGCAGTACTTC
CDR3aa: CASSPSAGLYEQYF
v_gene: TRBV7-3
j_gene: TRBJ2-7
d_gene: .
abundance: .

CDR3nt: TGTGCCAGCAGCGTAGACCCCCTTTTGTGGGGACAGGGGGCGGGCGAGCAGTACTTC
CDR3aa: CASSVDPLLWGQGAGEQYF
v_gene: TRBV9
j_gene: TRBJ2-7
d_gene: TRBD1
abundance: .

CDR3nt: TGTGCCAGCAGTTCAACCCTTCTAACGACAGGGGAAGGGGAAAAACTGTTTTTT
CDR3aa: CASSSTLLTTGEGEKLFF
v_gene: TRBV27
j_gene: TRBJ1-4
d_gene: TRBD1
abundance: .

CDR3nt: TGCGCCAGCAGTCGGGAACCGCCCTACGAGCAGTACTTC
CDR3aa: CASSREPPYEQYF
v_gene: TRBV4-1
j_gene: TRBJ2-7
d_gene: .
abundance: .

CDR3nt: TGCGCCAGCAGCTTGTCACGAGGAAGCAGCGCAGATACGCAGTATTTT
CDR3aa: CASSLSRGSSADTQYF
v_gene: TRBV5-1
j_gene: TRBJ2-3
d_gene: .
abundance: .

CDR3nt: TGTGCCATCAGTGTTGGACTAGCGGGAGGGGTCTCCTACAATGAGCAGTTCTTC
CDR3aa: CAISVGLAGGVSYNEQFF
v_gene: TRBV10-3
j_gene: TRBJ2-1
d_gene: TRBD2
abundance: .

CDR3nt: TGTGCCTGGAGTGTCCCAGCGACAGCCAGAAACACCATATATTTT
CDR3aa: CAWSVPATARNTIYF
v_gene: TRBV30
j_gene: TRBJ1-3
d_gene: .
abundance: once

CDR3nt: TGTGCCAGCAGTTACCTCGGGACAGTCTACGAGCAGTACTTC
CDR3aa: CASSYLGTVYEQYF
v_gene: TRBV6-5
j_gene: TRBJ2-7
d_gene: TRBD1
abundance: .

CDR3nt: TGTGCCAGCAGCCAAGACTACAGGGAGGGGGGCTACACCTTC
CDR3aa: CASSQDYREGGYTF
v_gene: TRBV4-2
j_gene: TRBJ1-2
d_gene: .
abundance: few

CDR3nt: TGTGCCACCAGCAGAGATCTAGGGGGTCTGTACAATGAGCAGTTCTTC
CDR3aa: CATSRDLGGLYNEQFF
v_gene: TRBV15
j_gene: TRBJ2-1
d_gene: .
abundance: .